This T cell receptor beta chain was captured in a study of CD8+ T cells in alopecia areata. In this sample, this clone turned up a few times. Antigen unknown. This CDR3 spans 15 amino acids. V lost 3 bases to trimming and J lost 6 bases; unmatched junction nucleotides: 7. In germline, CDR1 is SGHRS, CDR2 YFSETQ. Sequencing templates came from extracted RNA that was reverse transcribed into cDNA. Measured with immunoSEQ multiplex PCR; TCRdb has only the in-frame clones, and not every one. The repertoire holds about 250,000 clones, with over 45% as singletons. Study-wide results and caveats: Scalp clonality, together with expanded CD8+ clones among the top 100, fell significantly with tofacitinib.

Noted treatment: oral pan-JAK inhibitor, 5-10 mg twice daily. This clonotype was sampled from a human donor with alopecia areata. The sequencing used CD4+ T cells sorted from blood, collected around week 54, from a patient treated with tofacitinib. The chain links TRBV5-1 to TRBJ2-1; 9 bases are a match to TRBD1. The CDR3: CASSSRGQGPNEQFF. The CDR3, as DNA: TGCGCCAGCAGCTCAAGGGGACAGGGCCCCAATGAGCAGTTCTTC.